This TCR beta chain is from a study of blood T cells in healthy people across ages. General study points: Donor CMV infection status was unknown, possibly confounding age-related changes in expanded clonotypes.

This CDR3 has 19 residues. V dropped 7 bases and J dropped 2; count of bases not matched to a gene: 16. Next came a second PCR, run for roughly 6 to 11 cycles, which used a sample-barcoded 5' primer along with a J-beta primer mix. TCRdb passed the 5' RACE reads through MiXCR, listing each CDR3 protein once. Of roughly 800,000 distinct CDR3 sequences listed, about a quarter are singletons. This clonotype was picked up a small number of times. The antigen is undetermined. The sample was also linked to a second study, of T cells of mothers and their children. That source notes: With unrelated pairs as the comparison, related mother-child pairs had a slightly higher overlap that was not significant.

The sample taken for sequencing was blood. The source of this sequence is a boy younger than 18 in good health. The chain is built from TRBV12-3 or TRBV12-4 and TRBJ2-6; 8 positions match TRBD2. The CDR3 sequence: CASNIRGGSSGAGANVLTF. CDR3 nucleotide sequence: TGTGCCAGCAACATCCGGGGGGGATCTTCGGGGGCTGGGGCCAACGTCCTGACTTTC.